The 7 T cell receptor beta chains presented below share a single source sample, sequenced in a study of CD8+ T cells in alopecia areata. The sequencing template was cDNA reverse transcribed from extracted RNA. TCRdb keeps only in-frame clones here, not all; method: immunoSEQ multiplex PCR. Sampling found around 100,000 clones, none seen once. Sequenced: lesional skin. Receptors originate from a C3H/HeJ mouse with alopecia areata. MHC haplotype of the mouse line: H2-k.

This clone was detected a few times. Each gene name is a mouse one. From the germline J gene comes the end of the CDR3, since the read stops 4 residues before it. The rearrangement uses TRBV19 and TRBJ2-1, with a weak D call TRBD2 (7 bases). Germline assignment: CDR1 FNHDT and CDR2 SITEND (reference sequence). V was shortened by 1 base and J by 5 bases, with 13 bases between the two germline ends. The CDR3 runs to 15 residues. CDR3 sequence reads: CASSITGGADAEQFF. Incomplete CDR3 DNA: TGTGCCAGCAGTATAACGGGGGGCGCTGATGCT.

For this clone: Gene names follow the mouse nomenclature. The CDR3 extends 4 residues past the end of the read, so its final part is completed from the germline J gene. The J gene is TRBJ2-5, the V gene TRBV17; TRBD1 agrees at 8 bases. The V gene's germline CDR1 is MNHDT and CDR2 YYDKIL. The CDR3 loop spans 14 amino acids. The CDR3 spells CASSRGQGRDTQYF. The sequenced CDR3 bases are TGTGCTAGCAGTAGAGGACAGGGGCGGGAC.

Concerning this clone itself: Genes here carry mouse names. The read ends 4 residues before the CDR3 terminus; that terminus is restored from the germline J gene. This sequence joins TRBV14 and TRBJ2-3; weak D call: TRBD2 (7 bases). The CDR3 is 15 amino acids. Germline values: CDR1 SGHDT, CDR2 FRDEAV. Trimming removed 1 base at V and 2 bases at J, with 11 bases between. Partial CDR3 DNA: TGTGCCAGCAGTTTCGGGGGGCGCGTTGCAGAA. This sequence encodes CASSFGGRVAE. The complete CDR3 protein is CASSFGGRVAETLYF.

As to this clone: Gene names and germline refer to mouse. Sequencing ends 4 residues short of the CDR3 end; the germline J gene provides the rest. The V gene is TRBV17, the J gene TRBJ2-3, with 11 bases lining up with TRBD1. CDR1 is MNHDT and CDR2 is YYDKIL in the germline V gene. The CDR3 is 15 amino acids. Trimming removed 6 bases from V and 2 bases from J; junction bases left unmatched: 4. CDR3 amino acids: CASRRTGGDAETLYF. The part of the CDR3 DNA that was read is TGTGCTAGCAGGCGGACAGGGGGCGATGCAGAA.

This clone was seen repeatedly, ten times or more. Gene names are mouse gene names. From the germline J gene comes the end of the CDR3, since the read stops 4 residues before it. The genes are TRBV19 and TRBJ2-3, with 11 bases aligning to TRBD2. Germline CDR1 reads FNHDT; CDR2 reads SITEND (reference sequence). CDR3 length: 14 amino acids. Unmatched junction bases numbered 5, after V lost 9 bases and J lost 2 bases. The CDR3 here is CATRDWGTAETLYF. CDR3 DNA (partial): TGTGCCACCAGGGACTGGGGGACTGCAGAA.

On this clone: The gene names here belong to mouse. The read gets to within 4 residues of the CDR3 end, and the germline J gene fills in the rest. The genes are TRBV13-1 and TRBJ1-2, with TRBD1 matching 8 bases. V was pared by 2 bases and J by 0 bases, with 3 bases of the junction left unmatched. The CDR3 is 15 residues long. CDR1 NSHNY and CDR2 SYGAGN come from the germline V gene. The part of the CDR3 DNA that was read is TGTGCCAGCAGTGAGCCGGACAGGGCAAACTCC. It encodes CASSEPDRANS. The full CDR3 protein is CASSEPDRANSDYTF.

Concerning this clone itself: The genes and germline here are from mouse. The CDR3 end is not reached by the read, which stops 4 residues before it; the germline J gene fills it in. The V gene is TRBV1, the J gene TRBJ2-5, with 7 bases lining up with TRBD2. This CDR3 comprises 13 residues. V lost 6 bases, J lost 2 bases, and 2 bases stayed unmatched. CDR1 is NSQYPW and CDR2 is LRSPGD in the germline V gene (reference sequence). The CDR3 reads CTCSPGGQDTQYF. Partial CDR3 DNA: TGCACCTGCAGCCCTGGGGGCCAAGAC.